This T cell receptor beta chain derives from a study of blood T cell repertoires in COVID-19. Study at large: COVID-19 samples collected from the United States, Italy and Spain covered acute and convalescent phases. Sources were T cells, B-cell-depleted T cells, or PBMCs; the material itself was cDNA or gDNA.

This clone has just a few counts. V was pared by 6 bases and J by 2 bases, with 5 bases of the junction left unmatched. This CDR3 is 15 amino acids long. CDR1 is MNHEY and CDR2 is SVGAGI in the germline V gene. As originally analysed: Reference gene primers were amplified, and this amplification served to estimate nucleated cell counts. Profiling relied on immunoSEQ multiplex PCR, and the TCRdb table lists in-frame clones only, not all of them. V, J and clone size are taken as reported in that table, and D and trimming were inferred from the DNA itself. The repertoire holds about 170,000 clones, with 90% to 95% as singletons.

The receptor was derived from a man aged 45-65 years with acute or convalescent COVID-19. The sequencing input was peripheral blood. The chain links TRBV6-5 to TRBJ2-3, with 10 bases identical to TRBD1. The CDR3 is CASRATGGYTDTQYF. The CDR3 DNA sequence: TGTGCCAGCAGAGCGACAGGGGGCTACACAGATACGCAGTATTTT.